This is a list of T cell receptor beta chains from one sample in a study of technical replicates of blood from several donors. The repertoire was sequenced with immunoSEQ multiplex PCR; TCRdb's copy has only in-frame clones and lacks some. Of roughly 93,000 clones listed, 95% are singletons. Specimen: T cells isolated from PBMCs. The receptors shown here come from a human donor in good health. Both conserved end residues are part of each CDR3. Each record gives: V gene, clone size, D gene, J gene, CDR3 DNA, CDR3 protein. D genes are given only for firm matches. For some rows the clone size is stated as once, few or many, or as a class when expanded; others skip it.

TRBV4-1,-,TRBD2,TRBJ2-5,TGCGCCAGCAGCCAAGCCAAGCGGGGACAAGAGACCCAGTACTTC,CASSQAKRGQETQYF
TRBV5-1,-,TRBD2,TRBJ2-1,TGCGCCAGCAGCGCGACTAGCGAAACCTACAATGAGCAGTTCTTC,CASSATSETYNEQFF
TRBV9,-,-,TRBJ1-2,TGTGCCAGCAGCGTAGACGCGGGACCAAACTATGGCTACACCTTC,CASSVDAGPNYGYTF
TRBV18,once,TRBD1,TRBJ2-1,TGTGCCAGCTCACCTATCGACCCGGGACAGGGTCACCATGAGCAGTTCTTC,CASSPIDPGQGHHEQFF
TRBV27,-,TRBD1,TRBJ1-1,TGTGCCAGCAGGGCCGGGACAGGATTTTTTCCCACTGAAGCTTTCTTT,CASRAGTGFFPTEAFF
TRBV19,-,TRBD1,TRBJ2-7,TGTGCCAGTAGGGAACAGGGGGTCGGCTACGAGCAGTACTTC,CASREQGVGYEQYF
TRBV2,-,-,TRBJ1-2,TGTGCCAGCAACGAGGGCCTGGGGGGCTACACCTTC,CASNEGLGGYTF
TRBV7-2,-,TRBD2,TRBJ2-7,TGTGCCAGCAGCACTACTAGCGCCAGCTCCTACGAGCAGTACTTC,CASSTTSASSYEQYF
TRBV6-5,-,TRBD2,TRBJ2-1,TGTGCCAGCAGTTACGTTTTTACTAGCGGGTACAATGAGCAGTTCTTC,CASSYVFTSGYNEQFF
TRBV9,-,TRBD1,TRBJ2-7,TGTGCCAGCAGCGTAGGGACAGGACGGCAGACCGAGCAGTACTTC,CASSVGTGRQTEQYF
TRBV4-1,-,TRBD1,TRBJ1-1,TGCGCCAGCAGCTACAGGGGCCCGAACACTGAAGCTTTCTTT,CASSYRGPNTEAFF
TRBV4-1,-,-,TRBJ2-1,TGCGCCAGCAGCCACCCAGGGGTCGGTGAGCAGTTCTTC,CASSHPGVGEQFF
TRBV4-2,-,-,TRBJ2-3,TGTGCCAGCAGCCCGGGCGGGAAGGCAGATACGCAGTATTTT,CASSPGGKADTQYF
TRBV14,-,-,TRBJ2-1,TGTGCCAGCAGCCAAGATTACACCCTTGGCAATGAGCAGTTCTTC,CASSQDYTLGNEQFF
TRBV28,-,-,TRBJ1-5,TGTGCCAGCAGCTCAGTTGCAGGGGAAGGCAATCAGCCCCAGCATTTT,CASSSVAGEGNQPQHF
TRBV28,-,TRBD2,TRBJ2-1,TGTGCCAGCAGCCCGCCGGGACTAGCGGGAGTTGAGCAGTTCTTC,CASSPPGLAGVEQFF
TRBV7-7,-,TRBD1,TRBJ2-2,TGTGCTAGCAGCCGACAGGGCACCGGGGAGCTGTTTTTT,CASSRQGTGELFF
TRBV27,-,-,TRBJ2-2,TGTGCCAGCAGTTTATGGGCAGGGGAGACCACCGGGGAGCTGTTTTTT,CASSLWAGETTGELFF
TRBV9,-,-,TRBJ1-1,TGTGCCAGCAGCCCCGTGGGGGGGGTGGGGAACACTGAAGCTTTCTTT,CASSPVGGVGNTEAFF
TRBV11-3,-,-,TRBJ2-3,TGTGCCAGCAGCTTGGGCAGGGTTGATCCAGATACGCAGTATTTT,CASSLGRVDPDTQYF
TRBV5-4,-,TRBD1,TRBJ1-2,TGTGCCAGCAGCTTTTGGGACAGGGACTCCTATGGCTACACCTTC,CASSFWDRDSYGYTF
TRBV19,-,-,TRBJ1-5,TGTGCCAGTAGTATCATCCTTTTGGGTGTCAGGCAGCCCCAGCATTTT,CASSIILLGVRQPQHF
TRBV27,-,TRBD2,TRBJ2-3,TGTGCCAGCACGGGGACTAGCGGGGTAGATACGCAGTATTTT,CASTGTSGVDTQYF
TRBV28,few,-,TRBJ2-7,TGTGCCAGCAGTTTCTCGGTGCAGGGGGGATACGAGCAGTACTTC,CASSFSVQGGYEQYF
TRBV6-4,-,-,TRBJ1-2,TGTGCCAGCAGTGACTCGGCGGTGGTCGGCTACACCTTC,CASSDSAVVGYTF
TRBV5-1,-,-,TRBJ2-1,TGCGCCAGCAGCTTGGAAGCGACTTCCTACAATGAGCAGTTCTTC,CASSLEATSYNEQFF
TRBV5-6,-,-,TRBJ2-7,TGTGCCAGCAGCTCGGGACTTCCTGTGGACGAGCAGTACTTC,CASSSGLPVDEQYF
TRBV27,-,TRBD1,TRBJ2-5,TGTGCCAGCAGTTTACGGACAGGGGGTGAGACCCAGTACTTC,CASSLRTGGETQYF